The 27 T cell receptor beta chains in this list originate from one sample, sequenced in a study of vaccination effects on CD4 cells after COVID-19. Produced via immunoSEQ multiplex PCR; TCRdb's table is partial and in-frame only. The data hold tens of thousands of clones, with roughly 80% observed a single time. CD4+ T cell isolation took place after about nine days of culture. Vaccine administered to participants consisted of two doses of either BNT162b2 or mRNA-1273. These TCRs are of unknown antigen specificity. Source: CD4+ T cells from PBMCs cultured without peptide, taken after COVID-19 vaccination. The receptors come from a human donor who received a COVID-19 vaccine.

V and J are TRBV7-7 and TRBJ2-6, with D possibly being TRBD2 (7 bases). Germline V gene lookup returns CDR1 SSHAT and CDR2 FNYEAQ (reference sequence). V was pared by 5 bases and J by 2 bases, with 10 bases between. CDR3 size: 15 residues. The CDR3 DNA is TGTGCCAGCAGCCGCGGGGGCGCTGGGGCCAACGTCCTGACTTTC. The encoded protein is CASSRGGAGANVLTF.

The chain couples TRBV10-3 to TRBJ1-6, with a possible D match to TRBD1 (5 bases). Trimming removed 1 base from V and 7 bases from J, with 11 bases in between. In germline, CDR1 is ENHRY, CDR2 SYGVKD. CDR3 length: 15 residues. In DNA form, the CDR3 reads TGTGCCATCAGTGAGTGGGGGACGGAGAATTCACCCCTCCACTTT. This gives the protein CAISEWGTENSPLHF.

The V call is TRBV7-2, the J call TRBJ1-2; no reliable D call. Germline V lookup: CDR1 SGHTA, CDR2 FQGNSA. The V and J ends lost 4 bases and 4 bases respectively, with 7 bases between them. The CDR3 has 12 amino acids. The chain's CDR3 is CASSSAGYGYTF. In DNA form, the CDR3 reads TGTGCCAGCAGCTCCGCAGGCTATGGCTACACCTTC.

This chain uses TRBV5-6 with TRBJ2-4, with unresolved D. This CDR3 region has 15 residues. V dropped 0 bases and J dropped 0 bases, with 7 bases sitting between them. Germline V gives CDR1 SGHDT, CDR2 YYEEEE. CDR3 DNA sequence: TGTGCCAGCAGCTTGGAGGGTCTAGCCAAAAACATTCAGTACTTC. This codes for CASSLEGLAKNIQYF.

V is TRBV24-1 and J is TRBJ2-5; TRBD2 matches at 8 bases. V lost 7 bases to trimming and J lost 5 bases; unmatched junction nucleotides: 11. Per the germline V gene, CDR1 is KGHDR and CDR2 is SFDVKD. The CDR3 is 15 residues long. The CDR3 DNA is TGTGCCACCAGCCCCTCTAGCGGGCTCACGGAGACCCAGTACTTC. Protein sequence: CATSPSSGLTETQYF.

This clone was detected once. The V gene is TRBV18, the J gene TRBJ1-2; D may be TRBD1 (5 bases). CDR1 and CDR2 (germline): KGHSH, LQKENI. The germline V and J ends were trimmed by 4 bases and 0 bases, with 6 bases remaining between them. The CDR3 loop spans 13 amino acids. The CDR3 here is CASSRQTNYGYTF. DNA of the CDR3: TGTGCCAGCTCACGACAGACTAACTATGGCTACACCTTC.

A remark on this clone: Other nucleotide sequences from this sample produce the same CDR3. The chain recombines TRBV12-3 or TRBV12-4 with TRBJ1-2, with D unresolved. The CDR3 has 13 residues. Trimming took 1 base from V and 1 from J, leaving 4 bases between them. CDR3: CASSLGGNYGYTF. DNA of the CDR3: TGTGCCAGCAGTTTAGGGGGTAACTATGGCTACACCTTC.

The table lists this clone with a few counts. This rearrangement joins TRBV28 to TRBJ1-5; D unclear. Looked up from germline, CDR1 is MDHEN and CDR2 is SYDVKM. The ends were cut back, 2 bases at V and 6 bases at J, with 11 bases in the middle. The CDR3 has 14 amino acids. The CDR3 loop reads CASSLSAVVQPQHF. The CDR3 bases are TGTGCCAGCAGTTTAAGCGCCGTTGTTCAGCCCCAGCATTTT.

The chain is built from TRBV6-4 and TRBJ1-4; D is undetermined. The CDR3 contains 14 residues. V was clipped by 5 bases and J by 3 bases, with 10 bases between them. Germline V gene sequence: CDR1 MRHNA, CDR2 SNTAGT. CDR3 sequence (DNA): TGTGCCAGCAGTCGGACGGCGGCTAATGAAAAACTGTTTTTT. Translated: CASSRTAANEKLFF.

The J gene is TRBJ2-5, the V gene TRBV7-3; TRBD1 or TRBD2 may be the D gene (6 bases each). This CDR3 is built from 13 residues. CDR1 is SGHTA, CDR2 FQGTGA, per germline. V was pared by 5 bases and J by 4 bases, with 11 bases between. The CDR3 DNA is TGTGCCAGCAGCAAACAGGGAGGAGAGACCCAGTACTTC. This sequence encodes CASSKQGGETQYF.

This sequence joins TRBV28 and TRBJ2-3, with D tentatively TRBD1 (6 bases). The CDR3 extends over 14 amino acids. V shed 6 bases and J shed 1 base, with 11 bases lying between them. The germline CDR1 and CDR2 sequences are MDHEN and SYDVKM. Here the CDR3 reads CASRRAGGTDTQYF. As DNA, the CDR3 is TGTGCCAGCAGGCGGGCAGGGGGCACAGATACGCAGTATTTT.

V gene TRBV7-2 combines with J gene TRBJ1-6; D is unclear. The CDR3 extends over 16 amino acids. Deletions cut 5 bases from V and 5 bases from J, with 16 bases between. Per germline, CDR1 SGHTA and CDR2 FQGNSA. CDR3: CASSLDPGRNNSPLHF. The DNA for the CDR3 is TGTGCCAGCAGCCTAGACCCGGGCAGGAATAATTCACCCCTCCACTTT.

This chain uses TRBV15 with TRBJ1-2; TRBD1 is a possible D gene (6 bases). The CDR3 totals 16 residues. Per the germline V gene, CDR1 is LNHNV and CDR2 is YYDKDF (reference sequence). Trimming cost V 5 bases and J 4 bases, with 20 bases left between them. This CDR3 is CATSLAAGAESYGYTF. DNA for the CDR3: TGTGCCACCAGCTTGGCGGCGGGGGCTGAGAGCTATGGCTACACCTTC. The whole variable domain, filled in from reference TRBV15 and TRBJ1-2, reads DAMVIQNPRYQVTQFGKPVTLSCSQTLNHNVMYWYQQKSSQAPKLLFHYYDKDFNNEADTPDNFQSRRPNTSFCFLDIRSPGLGDTAMYLCATSLAAGAESYGYTFGSGTRLTVV.

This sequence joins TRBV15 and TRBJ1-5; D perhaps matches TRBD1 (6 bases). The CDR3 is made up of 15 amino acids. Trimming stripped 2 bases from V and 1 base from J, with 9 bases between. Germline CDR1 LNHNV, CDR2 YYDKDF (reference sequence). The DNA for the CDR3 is TGTGCCACCAGCAGACAGGGGACCAGCAATCAGCCCCAGCATTTT. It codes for CATSRQGTSNQPQHF. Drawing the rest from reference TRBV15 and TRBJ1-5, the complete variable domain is DAMVIQNPRYQVTQFGKPVTLSCSQTLNHNVMYWYQQKSSQAPKLLFHYYDKDFNNEADTPDNFQSRRPNTSFCFLDIRSPGLGDTAMYLCATSRQGTSNQPQHFGDGTRLSIL.

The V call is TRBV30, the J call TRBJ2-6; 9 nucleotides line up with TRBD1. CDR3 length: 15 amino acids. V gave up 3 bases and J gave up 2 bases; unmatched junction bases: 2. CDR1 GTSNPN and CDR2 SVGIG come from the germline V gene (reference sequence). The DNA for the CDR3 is TGTGCCTGGAGCAGACAGGGGGCTGGGGCCAACGTCCTGACTTTC. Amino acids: CAWSRQGAGANVLTF.

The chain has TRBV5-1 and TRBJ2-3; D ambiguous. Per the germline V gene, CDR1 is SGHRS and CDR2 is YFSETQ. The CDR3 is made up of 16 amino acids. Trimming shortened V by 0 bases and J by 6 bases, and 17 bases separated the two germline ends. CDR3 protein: CASSLESLPPLDTQYF. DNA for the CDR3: TGCGCCAGCAGCTTGGAGAGCTTGCCTCCTCTGGATACGCAGTATTTT.

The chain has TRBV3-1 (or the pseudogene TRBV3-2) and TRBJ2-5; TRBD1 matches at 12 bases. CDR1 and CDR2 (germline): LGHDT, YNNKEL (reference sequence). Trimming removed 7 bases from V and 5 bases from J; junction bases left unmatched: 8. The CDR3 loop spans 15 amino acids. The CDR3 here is CASTSGDRGRETQYF. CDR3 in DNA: TGTGCCAGCACCTCCGGGGACAGGGGGCGTGAGACCCAGTACTTC.

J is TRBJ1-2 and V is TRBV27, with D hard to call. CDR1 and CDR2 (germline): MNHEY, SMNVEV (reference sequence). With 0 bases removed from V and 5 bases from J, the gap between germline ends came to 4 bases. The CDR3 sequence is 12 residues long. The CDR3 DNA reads TGTGCCAGCAGTTTATCAGGGTATGGCTACACCTTC. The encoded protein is CASSLSGYGYTF.

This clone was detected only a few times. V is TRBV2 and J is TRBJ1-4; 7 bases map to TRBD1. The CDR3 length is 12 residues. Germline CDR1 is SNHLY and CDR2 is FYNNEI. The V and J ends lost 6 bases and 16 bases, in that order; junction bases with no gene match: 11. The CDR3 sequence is CASREGQRGPFF. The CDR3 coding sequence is TGTGCCAGCAGAGAGGGACAGAGGGGGCCGTTTTTT. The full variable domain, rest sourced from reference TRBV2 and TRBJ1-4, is EPEVTQTPSHQVTQMGQEVILRCVPISNHLYFYWYRQILGQKVEFLVSFYNNEISEKSEIFDDQFSVERPDGSNFTLKIRSTKLEDSAMYFCASREGQRGPFFGSGTQLSVL.

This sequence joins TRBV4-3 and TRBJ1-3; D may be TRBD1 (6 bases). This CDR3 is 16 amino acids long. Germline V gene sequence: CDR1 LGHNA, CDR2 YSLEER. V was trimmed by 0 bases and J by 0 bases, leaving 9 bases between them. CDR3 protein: CASSQDRTASGNTIYF. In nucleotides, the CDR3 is TGCGCCAGCAGCCAAGATCGGACAGCCTCTGGAAACACCATATATTTT.

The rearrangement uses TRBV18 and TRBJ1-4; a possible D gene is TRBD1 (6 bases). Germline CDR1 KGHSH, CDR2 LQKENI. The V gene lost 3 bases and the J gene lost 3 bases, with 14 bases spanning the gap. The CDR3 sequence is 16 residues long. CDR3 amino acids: CASSPLQGQANEKLFF. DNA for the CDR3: TGTGCCAGCTCACCGTTACAGGGTCAGGCTAATGAAAAACTGTTTTTT.

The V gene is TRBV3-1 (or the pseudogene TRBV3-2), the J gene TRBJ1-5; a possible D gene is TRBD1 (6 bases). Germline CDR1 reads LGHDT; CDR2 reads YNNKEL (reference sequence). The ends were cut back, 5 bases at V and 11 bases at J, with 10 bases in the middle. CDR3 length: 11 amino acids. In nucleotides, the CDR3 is TGTGCCAGCAGCTCACAGGGTACCCAGCATTTT. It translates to CASSSQGTQHF.

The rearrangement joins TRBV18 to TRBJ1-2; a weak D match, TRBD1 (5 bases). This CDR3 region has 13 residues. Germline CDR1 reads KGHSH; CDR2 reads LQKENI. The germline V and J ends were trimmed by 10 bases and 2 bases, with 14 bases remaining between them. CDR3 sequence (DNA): TGTGCCACCTCTGAAGACAGCAACTATGGCTACACCTTC. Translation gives CATSEDSNYGYTF.

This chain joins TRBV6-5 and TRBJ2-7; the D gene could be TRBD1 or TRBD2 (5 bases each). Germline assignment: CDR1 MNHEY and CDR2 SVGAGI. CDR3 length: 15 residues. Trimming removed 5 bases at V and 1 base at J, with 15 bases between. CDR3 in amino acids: CASSRQGRDSYEQYV. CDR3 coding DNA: TGTGCCAGCAGTCGTCAGGGACGTGATTCCTACGAGCAGTACGTC.

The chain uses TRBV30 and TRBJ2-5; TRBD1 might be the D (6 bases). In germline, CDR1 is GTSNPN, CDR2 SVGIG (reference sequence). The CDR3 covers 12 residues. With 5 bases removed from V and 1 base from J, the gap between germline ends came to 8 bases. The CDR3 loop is CAWGQFQETQYF. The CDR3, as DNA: TGTGCCTGGGGACAGTTCCAAGAGACCCAGTACTTC.

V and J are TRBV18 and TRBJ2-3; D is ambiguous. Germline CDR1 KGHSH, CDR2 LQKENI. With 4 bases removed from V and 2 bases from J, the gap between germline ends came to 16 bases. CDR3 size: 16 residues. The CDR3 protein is CASSQFKTGSTDTQYF. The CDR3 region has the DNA TGTGCCAGCTCACAATTTAAAACGGGCTCCACAGATACGCAGTATTTT.

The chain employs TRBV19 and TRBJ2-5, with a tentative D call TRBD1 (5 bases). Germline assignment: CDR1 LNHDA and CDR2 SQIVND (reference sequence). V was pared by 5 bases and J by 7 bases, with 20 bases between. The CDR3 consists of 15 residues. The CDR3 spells CASSQRGQNLVTQYF. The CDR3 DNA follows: TGTGCCAGTAGTCAAAGGGGCCAGAACCTTGTGACCCAGTACTTC.